This T cell receptor (beta chain) was sequenced for a study of OX40 agonist ivuxolimab in advanced cancers. Study overall: Anti-PD-1, anti-PD-L1 or anti-CTLA-4 therapy given earlier was allowed, and roughly 40% had some.

This clone was seen a single time. Its antigen is unidentified. Notes on the study in general: At 0.1 to 3.0 mg/kg, clonal expansion of CD4+ and CD8+ blood T cells had occurred by week 6. Researchers did not determine the expanded peripheral T cells' antigen specificity. CD8+ T cells were the subset that, on average, had more expanded clones than CD4+.

TCRdb's copy holds only in-frame clones and misses some; the assay was immunoSEQ multiplex PCR. Of about 20,000 clones in the sample, 60% to 85% are singletons; the top ten hold roughly 17%. This CDR3 comprises 13 residues. V lost 8 bases to trimming and J lost 9 bases; unmatched junction nucleotides: 2. Germline assignment: CDR1 MNHNS and CDR2 SASEGT. This TCR was sampled from an adult with an advanced solid tumor such as melanoma, head and neck, liver or kidney cancer. Sequenced here: CD4+ or CD8+ T cells sorted from blood, sampled in a trial of the OX40 agonist ivuxolimab. J is TRBJ1-6 and V is TRBV6-1; 12 nucleotides match TRBD1. The CDR3 loop reads CASWGQGASPLHF. CDR3 DNA sequence: TGTGCCAGCTGGGGACAGGGGGCTTCACCCCTCCACTTT.